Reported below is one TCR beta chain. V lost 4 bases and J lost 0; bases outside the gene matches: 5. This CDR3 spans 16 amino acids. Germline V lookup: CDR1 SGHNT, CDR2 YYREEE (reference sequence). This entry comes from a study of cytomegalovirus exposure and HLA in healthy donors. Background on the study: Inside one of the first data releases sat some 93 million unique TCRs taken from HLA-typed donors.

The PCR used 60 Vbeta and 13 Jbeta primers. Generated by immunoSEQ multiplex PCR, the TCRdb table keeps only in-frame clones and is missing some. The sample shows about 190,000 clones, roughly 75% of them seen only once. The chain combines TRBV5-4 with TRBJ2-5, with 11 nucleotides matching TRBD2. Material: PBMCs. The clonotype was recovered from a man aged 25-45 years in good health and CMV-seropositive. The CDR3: CASSRPSGGNQETQYF. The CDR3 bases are TGTGCCAGCAGCAGACCTAGCGGGGGGAACCAAGAGACCCAGTACTTC.